These 28 T cell receptor beta chains were all obtained from the same sample, sequenced in a study of regulatory T cells in long-lasting Graves disease. Arm-PCR of CDR3 regions and iRepertoire HTBI primers were used to build TCR beta libraries. Each CDR3 protein gets one entry after TCRdb re-called the multiplex PCR reads with MiXCR. The table includes over 500,000 distinct CDR3 sequences, 16% detected once. Sample time point: newly diagnosed GD, antithyroid drugs for less than 3 months. The authors made the TCR library using RNA they extracted from PBMCs. This sample also belongs to another study, concerning T cells in Graves' hyperthyroidism and ophthalmopathy.

The source was peripheral blood mononuclear cells (PBMCs), collected at new diagnosis, from a patient treated with antithyroid drugs. All receptors come from a woman between 25 and 40 years old with Graves disease.

This clonotype was seen a few times. The V call is TRBV30, the J call TRBJ2-3; D is possibly TRBD2 (5 bases). Germline lookup yields CDR1 GTSNPN and CDR2 SVGIG (reference sequence). Trimming cost V 8 bases and J 4 bases, with 16 bases left between them. This CDR3 has 13 residues. The CDR3 sequence: CAGKRTFPDTQYF. The DNA for the CDR3 is TGTGCCGGGAAGCGGACGTTTCCAGATACGCAGTATTTT. Drawing the rest from reference TRBV30 and TRBJ2-3, the complete variable domain is SQTIHQWPATLVQPVGSPLSLECTVEGTSNPNLYWYRQAAGRGLQLLFYSVGIGQISSEVPQNLSASRPQDRQFILSSKKLLLSDSGFYLCAGKRTFPDTQYFGPGTRLTVL.

V and J are TRBV18 and TRBJ2-7, with 9 bases fitting TRBD1. CDR1 is KGHSH, CDR2 LQKENI, per germline. There are 17 residues in the CDR3. The V gene end was trimmed by 2 bases and the J gene end by 6 bases; junction bases not matched to a gene: 14. CDR3 sequence (DNA): TGTGCCAGCTCACCATATCGAACCGGGACAGGGTTCGGCGAGCAGTACTTC. It specifies CASSPYRTGTGFGEQYF.

This clonotype was seen more than once but under ten times. The chain is built from TRBV20-1 and TRBJ2-3, with 9 bases that match TRBD1. After removal of 6 bases from V and 2 bases from J, the junction contained 3 bases not matched to a gene. The CDR3 length is 13 residues. Germline V CDR1 and CDR2: DFQATT, SNEGSKA (reference sequence). CDR3 in amino acids: CSARDRDTDTQYF. The CDR3 region has the DNA TGCAGTGCGCGGGACAGGGACACAGATACGCAGTATTTT.

The V and J genes are TRBV3-1 and TRBJ2-5; D remains ambiguous. The CDR3 spans 15 residues. Trimming took 3 bases from V and 2 from J, leaving 13 bases between them. CDR1 is LGHDT and CDR2 is YNNKEL in the germline V gene (reference sequence). The CDR3 sequence is CASSQAVLLQETQYF. For the CDR3, the DNA is TGTGCCAGCAGCCAGGCGGTTCTATTACAAGAGACCCAGTACTTC.

This clonotype came up a few times. The chain links TRBV11-3 to TRBJ2-2, with D possibly matching TRBD2 (6 bases). CDR1 is SGHNT, CDR2 YENEEA, per germline. Trimming removed 2 bases at V and 7 bases at J, with 8 bases between. CDR3 length: 13 amino acids. CDR3 sequence (DNA): TGTGCCAGCAGCTTACAGGGAGGCGGGGAGCTGTTTTTT. Residues: CASSLQGGGELFF.

This clonotype was seen a few times. Sequence at one end of the junction differs from germline and may be a read error. The J gene is TRBJ2-7, the V gene TRBV28; weak D call: TRBD2 (5 bases). The CDR3 contains 13 residues. Per the germline V gene, CDR1 is MDHEN and CDR2 is SYDVKM. The CDR3 region has the DNA TGTGCCGGCAGTTCTCGGGATTCCTACGAGCAGTACTTC. Translating gives CAGSSRDSYEQYF.

This clonotype has a handful of counts. The chain couples TRBV28 to TRBJ1-2, with TRBD1 as a possible D gene (5 bases). The CDR3 spans 13 residues. Germline CDR1 reads MDHEN; CDR2 reads SYDVKM. V gave up 6 bases and J gave up 5 bases, with 13 bases separating them. CDR3: CASRGGQRYGYTF. CDR3 DNA sequence: TGTGCCAGCAGGGGGGGTCAGAGGTATGGCTACACCTTC.

The sample holds many counts of this clonotype. V usage is TRBV12-3 or TRBV12-4 and J usage is TRBJ1-1; 10 nucleotides line up with TRBD1. The CDR3 length is 17 residues. V dropped 6 bases and J dropped 0; count of bases not matched to a gene: 10. The CDR3 protein is CASSRGQGGLMNTEAFF. CDR3 bases: TGTGCCAGCAGCCGAGGACAGGGGGGACTTATGAACACTGAAGCTTTCTTT.

The chain couples TRBV6-2 or TRBV6-3 to TRBJ2-1; 11 positions agree with TRBD2. The V gene end was trimmed by 4 bases and the J gene end by 12 bases; junction bases not matched to a gene: 5. The CDR3 is made up of 13 amino acids. CDR1 MNHEY and CDR2 SVGEGT come from the germline V gene. CDR3 in DNA: TGTGCCAGCAGTTTCACTAGCGGGAGATCGCAGTTCTTC. Translated, it gives CASSFTSGRSQFF.

This clonotype showed up just a few times. The chain recombines TRBV19 with TRBJ2-7; 9 positions agree with TRBD1. Germline V lookup: CDR1 LNHDA, CDR2 SQIVND (reference sequence). The CDR3 is made up of 15 amino acids. The ends lost 8 bases at V and 4 bases at J; junction bases unmatched: 12. In DNA form, the CDR3 reads TGTGCCAGTTCTGGCCCGGGACAGGGATTGTACGAGCAGTACTTC. Translated, it gives CASSGPGQGLYEQYF.

CDR3 nucleotides: TGTGCCAGCAGCCCACCCCTAGGGATGGCGAAAGGAGAAGCTTTCTTT. It translates to CASSPPLGMAKGEAFF. The rearrangement links TRBV5-8 to TRBJ1-1; no reliable D call. V gave up 4 bases and J gave up 8 bases, with 24 bases separating them. The CDR3 length is 16 residues. Germline-derived CDR1 and CDR2 are SGHTS and YDEGEE.

J is TRBJ2-1 and V is TRBV29-1; TRBD2 aligns across 8 bases. Germline V gives CDR1 SQVTM, CDR2 ANQGSEA. The CDR3 runs to 13 residues. V lost 3 bases, J lost 6 bases, and 4 bases stayed unmatched. The CDR3 DNA is TGCAGCGTTGACGGGGGGGAAATCAATGAGCAGTTCTTC. Translation gives CSVDGGEINEQFF.

In its sample, this clonotype was seen many times. The chain employs TRBV27 and TRBJ1-5; 10 nucleotides match TRBD1. This CDR3 is 15 amino acids long. The ends lost 4 bases at V and 6 bases at J; junction bases unmatched: 6. Germline CDR1 reads MNHEY; CDR2 reads SMNVEV (reference sequence). CDR3 sequence (DNA): TGTGCCAGCAGTTCCGGGACAGGGGAAGTTCAGCCCCAGCATTTT. Translation gives CASSSGTGEVQPQHF.

The sample holds many counts of this clonotype. In DNA, the CDR3 is TGTGCCAGCAGCTTAATGGGGGATGGCACCGGGGAGCTGTTTTTT. It yields the protein CASSLMGDGTGELFF. J is TRBJ2-2 and V is TRBV7-3, with D possibly called TRBD1 or TRBD2 (5 bases each). The germline V gene encodes CDR1 SGHTA and CDR2 FQGTGA. Trimming left V 1 base short and J 4 bases short, with 10 bases between. The CDR3 contains 15 residues.

The V gene is TRBV12-3 or TRBV12-4, the J gene TRBJ2-7, with TRBD2 identical over 11 bases. The CDR3 extends over 18 amino acids. V was clipped by 1 base and J by 3 bases; unmatched bases: 11. The DNA of the CDR3 is TGTGCCAGCAGTTTAGATTCTTTGCTAGCGGGGGGACGCTACGAGCAGTACTTC. Translated, it gives CASSLDSLLAGGRYEQYF.

This clonotype was recorded a few times. DNA of the CDR3: TGTGCCAGCAGCCCCTATTCGAGTTCCGGGGAGCTGTTTTTT. Protein: CASSPYSSSGELFF. The genes are TRBV14 and TRBJ2-2; D is unresolved. The CDR3 covers 14 residues. CDR1 and CDR2 from the germline V gene are SGHDN and FVKESK. The V end was cut by 4 bases, the J end by 6 bases, with 12 bases between.

Notes on this clonotype: A much larger clone differs from this one at a single base, so this may be a read error. The conserved closing phenylalanine or tryptophan is absent in this CDR3, likely reflecting a read error. V usage is TRBV6-2 or TRBV6-3 and J usage is TRBJ2-6, with a weak D call TRBD2 (6 bases). Germline CDR1 reads MNHEY; CDR2 reads SVGEGT. The V gene lost 5 bases and the J gene lost 2 bases, with 10 bases spanning the gap. The CDR3 runs to 15 residues. The CDR3 spells CASSEWGAGANVLTY. The CDR3 nucleotides read TGTGCCAGCAGTGAATGGGGGGCTGGGGCCAACGTCCTGACTTAC.

This clonotype was seen ten or more times. The chain employs TRBV28 and TRBJ2-5; tentatively, D is TRBD2 (6 bases). Germline V gene sequence: CDR1 MDHEN, CDR2 SYDVKM. V was trimmed by 2 bases and J by 10 bases, leaving 23 bases between them. This CDR3 spans 16 amino acids. CDR3 nucleotide sequence: TGTGCCAGCAGTTTACTGGGAGAGGGACGGAGGGTTGACCAGTACTTC. The encoded protein is CASSLLGEGRRVDQYF.

The table lists this clonotype with a count of one. The gene calls are TRBV5-1 and TRBJ1-1; the D gene is possibly TRBD1 (5 bases). Germline-derived CDR1 and CDR2 are SGHRS and YFSETQ. The CDR3 covers 15 residues. V lost 4 bases and J lost 3, with 16 bases in between. CDR3 in amino acids: CASSQGEIRDTEAFF. The CDR3 DNA is TGCGCCAGCAGCCAAGGGGAGATTAGGGACACTGAAGCTTTCTTT. The variable domain in full, with the rest retrieved from reference TRBV5-1 and TRBJ1-1, is KAGVTQTPRYLIKTRGQQVTLSCSPISGHRSVSWYQQTPGQGLQFLFEYFSETQRNKGNFPGRFSGRQFSNSRSEMNVSTLELGDSALYLCASSQGEIRDTEAFFGQGTRLTVV.

This clonotype was seen just once. A much larger clonotype is one base distant, so this may be a read error. Because it lacks the conserved phenylalanine or tryptophan at the end, this CDR3 is likely a read error. V gene TRBV6-5 combines with J gene TRBJ1-1; no clear D. The CDR3 extends over 12 amino acids. The V gene lost 2 bases and the J gene lost 6 bases, with 7 bases spanning the gap. Germline V gene lookup returns CDR1 MNHEY and CDR2 SVGAGI. Here the CDR3 reads CASSYGVSEAFL. As DNA, the CDR3 is TGTGCCAGCAGTTACGGGGTCTCTGAAGCTTTCTTA.

The CDR3 loop is CASSESRSGTANTGELFF. The CDR3 region has the DNA TGCGCCAGCAGTGAGTCGAGAAGCGGGACCGCGAACACCGGGGAGCTGTTTTTT. The J gene is TRBJ2-2, the V gene TRBV10-1, with 7 bases aligning to TRBD2. Germline CDR1 reads WNHNN; CDR2 reads SYGVQD (reference sequence). This CDR3 is built from 18 residues. J gave up 0 bases and V 0 bases, and 7 bases lay outside the gene matches.

A few counts support this clonotype. The chain joins TRBV19 to TRBJ2-5; TRBD2 agrees at 8 bases. V trimming: 6 bases; J trimming: 5 bases; junction bases outside the gene matches: 8. Per the germline V gene, CDR1 is LNHDA and CDR2 is SQIVND (reference sequence). The CDR3 extends over 14 amino acids. The DNA for the CDR3 is TGTGCCAGTAGCCAAGCAGCGGGGGTCGAGACCCAGTACTTC. This gives the protein CASSQAAGVETQYF.

There are many counts of this clonotype. This chain links TRBV12-3 or TRBV12-4 with TRBJ2-1; D is uncertain. The length of the CDR3 is 14 residues. Trimming cost V 3 bases and J 0 bases, with 6 bases left between them. CDR3 DNA sequence: TGTGCCAGCAGTTTTACGAGCTCCTACAATGAGCAGTTCTTC. Amino acid sequence: CASSFTSSYNEQFF.

A word on this clonotype: A junction boundary mismatches the germline segment, possibly from a read error. The chain employs TRBV20-1 and TRBJ2-3; D gene ambiguous. The CDR3 sequence is 15 residues long. Germline V gene sequence: CDR1 DFQATT, CDR2 SNEGSKA (reference sequence). Written as DNA, the CDR3 is TGCAGTGCTAGACCCCTCCTCCAGAGCACAGATATGCAGTATTTT. This sequence encodes CSARPLLQSTDMQYF.

This clonotype occurred many times. V and J are TRBV12-3 or TRBV12-4 and TRBJ1-1; a possible D gene is TRBD1 (6 bases). V lost 6 bases, J lost 10 bases, and 18 bases lay in between. The CDR3 runs to 13 residues. Here the CDR3 DNA reads TGTGCCAGCAGGGAGGAGGGGGTCCCCGCAGCTTTCTTT. This translates into CASREEGVPAAFF.

This clonotype was found a few times. The J gene is TRBJ1-1, the V gene TRBV15; D is unclear. Germline values: CDR1 LNHNV, CDR2 YYDKDF (reference sequence). Trimming stripped 6 bases from V and 4 bases from J, with 12 bases between. The CDR3 loop spans 13 amino acids. CDR3 protein: CATSQREITEAFF. The CDR3, as DNA: TGTGCCACCAGTCAGAGGGAAATCACTGAAGCTTTCTTT.

Comments on this clonotype: This may arise from a read error, as a much more abundant clone is one base away. The J gene is TRBJ1-1, the V gene TRBV30; unclear D gene. Germline CDR1 is GTSNPN and CDR2 is SVGIG (reference sequence). This CDR3 has 12 residues. CDR3 sequence reads: CTWSVSYTEAFF. The DNA for the CDR3 is TGTACCTGGAGTGTCTCGTACACTGAAGCTTTCTTT.

With respect to this clonotype: A read error may account for a junction end that differs from germline. This chain connects TRBV7-7 to TRBJ2-3; a possible D gene is TRBD2 (5 bases). CDR1 and CDR2 (germline): SSHAT, FNYEAQ (reference sequence). The CDR3 extends over 18 amino acids. CDR3 residues: CASSLTLPGLAEGDTQYF. For the CDR3, the DNA is TGTGCTAGCAGCCTAACACTCCCGGGATTGGCGGAAGGGGATACGCAGTATTTT.